This T cell receptor (beta chain) was found in a study of vaccination effects on CD4 cells after COVID-19. The V and J ends lost 4 bases and 8 bases respectively, with 12 bases between them. Germline V gene sequence: CDR1 SGHRS, CDR2 YFSETQ. This CDR3 contains 12 residues. This clone was found a few times. Its specificity is not known. Using immunoSEQ multiplex PCR, the repertoire was profiled, and TCRdb retains in-frame clones only, with some absent. The sample has roughly 20,000 clones, around 70% seen once. Before any sequencing was done, the ViraFEST assay used viral peptide pools to expand antigen-specific CD4+ T cells. It was after around 10 days of culture that CD4+ T cells were isolated. As their vaccination, participants received two doses of either BNT162b2 or mRNA-1273. Testing of the vaccine recipients showed negative nucleocapsid antibodies and no prior SARS-CoV-2 infection.

This receptor was obtained from a human donor who received a COVID-19 vaccine. Sequencing used CD4+ T cells from PBMCs cultured with HCoV-NL63 spike peptides, obtained after COVID-19 vaccination. J is TRBJ1-2 and V is TRBV5-1; D is uncertain. The CDR3 protein is CASSEVGSGYTF. DNA for the CDR3: TGCGCCAGCAGCGAGGTTGGGTCGGGCTACACCTTC.